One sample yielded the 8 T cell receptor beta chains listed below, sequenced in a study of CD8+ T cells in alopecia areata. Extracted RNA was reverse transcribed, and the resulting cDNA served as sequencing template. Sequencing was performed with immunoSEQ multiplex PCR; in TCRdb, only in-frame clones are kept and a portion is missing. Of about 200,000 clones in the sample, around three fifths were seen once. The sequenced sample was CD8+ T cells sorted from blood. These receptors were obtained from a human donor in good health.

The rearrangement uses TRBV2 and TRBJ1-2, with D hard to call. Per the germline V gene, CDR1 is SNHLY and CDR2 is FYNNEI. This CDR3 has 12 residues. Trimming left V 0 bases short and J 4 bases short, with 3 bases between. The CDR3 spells CASSEAPYGYTF. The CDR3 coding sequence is TGTGCCAGCAGTGAAGCACCCTATGGCTACACCTTC.

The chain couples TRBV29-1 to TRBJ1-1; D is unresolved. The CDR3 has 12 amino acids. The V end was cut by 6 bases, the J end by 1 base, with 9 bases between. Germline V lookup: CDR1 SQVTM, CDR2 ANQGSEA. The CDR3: CSVLRTNTEAFF. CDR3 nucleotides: TGCAGCGTGCTCAGGACGAACACTGAAGCTTTCTTT.

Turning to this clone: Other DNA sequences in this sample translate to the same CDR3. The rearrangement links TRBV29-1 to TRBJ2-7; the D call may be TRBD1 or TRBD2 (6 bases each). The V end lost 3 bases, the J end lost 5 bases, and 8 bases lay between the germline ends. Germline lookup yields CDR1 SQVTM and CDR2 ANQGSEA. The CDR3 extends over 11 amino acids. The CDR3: CSVEGGNEQYF. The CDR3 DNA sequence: TGCAGCGTTGAGGGGGGCAACGAGCAGTACTTC.

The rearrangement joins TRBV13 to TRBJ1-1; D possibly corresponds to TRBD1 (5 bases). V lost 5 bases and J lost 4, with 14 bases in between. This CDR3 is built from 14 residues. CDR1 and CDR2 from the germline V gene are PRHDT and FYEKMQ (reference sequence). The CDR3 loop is CASSVGTGGTEAFF. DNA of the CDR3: TGTGCCAGCAGCGTCGGTACGGGGGGCACTGAAGCTTTCTTT.

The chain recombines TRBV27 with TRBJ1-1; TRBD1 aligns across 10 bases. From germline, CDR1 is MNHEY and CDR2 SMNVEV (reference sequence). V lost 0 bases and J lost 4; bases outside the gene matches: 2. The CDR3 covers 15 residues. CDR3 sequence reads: CASSLSGTGVTEAFF. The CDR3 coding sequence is TGTGCCAGCAGTTTATCTGGGACAGGGGTCACTGAAGCTTTCTTT.

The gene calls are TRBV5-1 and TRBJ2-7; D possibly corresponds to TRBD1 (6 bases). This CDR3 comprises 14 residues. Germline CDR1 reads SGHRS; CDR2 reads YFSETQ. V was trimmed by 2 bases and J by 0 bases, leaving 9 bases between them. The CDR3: CASSLRDNSYEQYF. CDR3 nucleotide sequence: TGCGCCAGCAGCTTACGGGACAACTCCTACGAGCAGTACTTC.

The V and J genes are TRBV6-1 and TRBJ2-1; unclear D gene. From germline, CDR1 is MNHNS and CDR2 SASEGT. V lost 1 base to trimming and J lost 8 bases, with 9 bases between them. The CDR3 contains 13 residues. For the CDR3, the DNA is TGTGCCAGCAGTGAAGAAAATGGCGATGAGCAGTTCTTC. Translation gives CASSEENGDEQFF.

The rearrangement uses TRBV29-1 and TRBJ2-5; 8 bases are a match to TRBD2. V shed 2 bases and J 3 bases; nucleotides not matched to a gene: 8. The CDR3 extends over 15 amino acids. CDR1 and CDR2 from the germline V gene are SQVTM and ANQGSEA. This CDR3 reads CSVEPLDSGEETQYF. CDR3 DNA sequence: TGCAGCGTTGAACCCCTGGATAGCGGGGAAGAGACCCAGTACTTC.